Shown below are 32 T cell receptor beta chains from a single sample sequenced in a study of cytomegalovirus exposure and HLA in healthy donors. PCR used 60 Vbeta primers and 13 Jbeta primers. The protocol was immunoSEQ multiplex PCR, while the TCRdb copy is restricted to in-frame clones and leaves out a portion. The sample lists fewer than 150,000 clones; around two thirds were seen once. The source material was PBMCs. The receptors derive from a woman between 40 and 50 years old in good health and CMV-seropositive.

V is TRBV9 and J is TRBJ2-5; TRBD1 aligns across 10 bases. The CDR3 length is 15 residues. Per the germline V gene, CDR1 is SGDLS and CDR2 is YYNGEE. Germline trimming cut 3 bases from V and 5 bases from J; bases unmatched to any gene: 7. The CDR3 bases are TGTGCCAGCAGCGCTCGACAGGGGGCGGGGGAGACCCAGTACTTC. Its translation: CASSARQGAGETQYF.

The V and J genes are TRBV9 and TRBJ2-1, with TRBD2 matching 7 bases. After removal of 3 bases from V and 13 bases from J, the junction contained 4 bases not matched to a gene. Germline lookup yields CDR1 SGDLS and CDR2 YYNGEE. This CDR3 is 11 amino acids long. The CDR3 nucleotides read TGTGCCAGCAGCGGGGAGGGGTTACAGTTCTTC. It specifies CASSGEGLQFF.

The sample holds one count of this clone. The CDR3 sequence: CASRRPAGGLSSVLTF. The CDR3 DNA reads TGTGCCAGCAGGCGGCCCGCGGGGGGGCTTTCGTCCGTCCTGACTTTC. This sequence joins TRBV11-2 and TRBJ2-6; 9 bases align to TRBD2. The V gene's germline CDR1 is SGHAT and CDR2 FQNNGV. J lost 12 bases, V lost 6 bases, and 15 bases had no gene match. There are 16 residues in the CDR3.

The chain recombines TRBV19 with TRBJ2-7; D perhaps matches TRBD1 (5 bases). Germline CDR1 LNHDA, CDR2 SQIVND (reference sequence). This CDR3 is built from 13 residues. V gave up 3 bases and J gave up 3 bases, with 9 bases separating them. CDR3 DNA sequence: TGTGCCAGTAGTATTGGGGCCGGCTACGAGCAGTACTTC. Translation gives CASSIGAGYEQYF.

This clone was seen at least ten times. This sequence joins TRBV7-9 and TRBJ1-4, with a possible D match to TRBD1 (5 bases). The V end was cut by 5 bases, the J end by 5 bases, with 18 bases between. Germline CDR1 is SEHNR and CDR2 is FQNEAQ (reference sequence). The CDR3 extends over 16 amino acids. The CDR3: CASSDYQTDVNEKLFF. The CDR3 nucleotides are TGTGCCAGCAGCGATTACCAGACAGATGTAAATGAAAAACTGTTTTTT.

The rearrangement joins TRBV6-4 to TRBJ1-5; no definite D call. V was cut by 4 bases and J by 0 bases, with 4 bases left in between. The CDR3 loop spans 13 amino acids. CDR1 is MRHNA and CDR2 is SNTAGT in the germline V gene. The CDR3 sequence: CASSGSSNQPQHF. The CDR3 coding sequence is TGTGCCAGCAGTGGCAGTAGCAATCAGCCCCAGCATTTT.

This chain joins TRBV4-3 and TRBJ1-5; D might be TRBD1 (6 bases). The germline V gene encodes CDR1 LGHNA and CDR2 YSLEER. Between the trimmed V and J ends, which lost 0 bases and 4 bases, there was a span of 10 bases. This CDR3 is 15 amino acids long. CDR3 protein: CASSQDRGINQPQHF. The CDR3 bases are TGCGCCAGCAGCCAAGACAGGGGTATTAATCAGCCCCAGCATTTT.

The chain couples TRBV5-8 to TRBJ1-5; perhaps TRBD1 as D (5 bases). This CDR3 has 15 amino acids. Trimming removed 0 bases at V and 2 bases at J, with 9 bases between. CDR1 is SGHTS, CDR2 YDEGEE, per germline. The CDR3 bases are TGTGCCAGCAGCTTGGCCGCGGGGGGCAATCAGCCCCAGCATTTT. Protein sequence: CASSLAAGGNQPQHF. The variable domain in full, completed from reference TRBV5-8 and TRBJ1-5, reads EAGVTQSPTHLIKTRGQQATLRCSPISGHTSVYWYQQALGLGLQFLLWYDEGEERNRGNFPPRFSGRQFPNYSSELNVNALELEDSALYLCASSLAAGGNQPQHFGDGTRLSIL.

The chain joins TRBV4-2 to TRBJ1-5; the match to TRBD1 covers 8 bases. The V segment lost 0 bases and the J segment 7 bases; nucleotides outside the gene matches: 2. Looked up from germline, CDR1 is LGHNA and CDR2 is YNFKEQ. The CDR3 loop spans 14 amino acids. The CDR3 nucleotides read TGTGCCAGCAGCCAAGACAGGGGGCTGCAGCCCCAGCATTTT. It specifies CASSQDRGLQPQHF.

This clone has just a few counts. This chain connects TRBV18 to TRBJ1-4; the D is unclear. From germline, CDR1 is KGHSH and CDR2 LQKENI. The CDR3 sequence is 14 residues long. V was cut by 3 bases and J by 4 bases, with 9 bases left in between. The CDR3 reads CASSPDGLNEKLFF. CDR3 sequence (DNA): TGTGCCAGCTCACCCGACGGACTTAATGAAAAACTGTTTTTT.

The gene calls are TRBV2 and TRBJ1-2; TRBD1 is a possible D gene (6 bases). Trimming removed 5 bases at V and 10 bases at J, with 23 bases between. Germline V gene sequence: CDR1 SNHLY, CDR2 FYNNEI. The CDR3 totals 15 residues. The CDR3, as DNA: TGTGCCAGCAGTATGACGCGGGGGACATTACAATTCTACACCTTC. Amino acid sequence: CASSMTRGTLQFYTF.

In its sample, this clone was seen once. The V call is TRBV2, the J call TRBJ1-1; D is possibly TRBD1 (6 bases). CDR3 length: 14 residues. CDR1 is SNHLY, CDR2 FYNNEI, per germline. V lost 6 bases, J lost 9 bases, and 20 bases lay in between. In DNA form, the CDR3 reads TGTGCCAGCAGGCCGGGGGGCAGTGAGGGGAAAGCTTTCTTT. It encodes CASRPGGSEGKAFF.

This chain joins TRBV18 and TRBJ1-1; 7 nucleotides align to TRBD1. Germline values: CDR1 KGHSH, CDR2 LQKENI. Trimming removed 4 bases from V and 4 bases from J; junction bases left unmatched: 6. This CDR3 has 14 amino acids. CDR3 loop: CASSQQGSGTEAFF. CDR3 nucleotide sequence: TGTGCCAGCTCACAACAGGGGAGTGGCACTGAAGCTTTCTTT.

V and J are TRBV5-1 and TRBJ2-2, with D possibly matching TRBD2 (6 bases). V was cut by 1 base and J by 6 bases, with 10 bases left in between. There are 14 residues in the CDR3. CDR1 SGHRS and CDR2 YFSETQ come from the germline V gene. In DNA form, the CDR3 reads TGCGCCAGCAGCTTGCCGGAGGGTTCCGGGGAGCTGTTTTTT. Residues: CASSLPEGSGELFF.

The V and J genes are TRBV25-1 and TRBJ1-2, with no clear D. CDR1 and CDR2 (germline): MGHDK, SYGVNS. The CDR3 contains 16 residues. Trimming took off 1 base at V and 7 bases at J, with 19 bases between the two ends. The CDR3: CASSEWWVGSRGGYTF. The CDR3, as DNA: TGTGCCAGCAGTGAATGGTGGGTGGGTAGCCGAGGTGGCTACACCTTC.

The genes are TRBV5-1 and TRBJ2-2; 12 bases fit TRBD2. Trimming took 3 bases from V and 5 from J; bases not matched to a gene: 8. This CDR3 is built from 17 residues. Germline lookup yields CDR1 SGHRS and CDR2 YFSETQ. CDR3 nucleotide sequence: TGCGCCAGCAGCTCGAGGCCTAGCGGGGGGGTTACCGGGGAGCTGTTTTTT. Translation: CASSSRPSGGVTGELFF.

This clone was observed once. The rearrangement links TRBV6-1 to TRBJ2-7; 10 bases are shared with TRBD2. CDR1 is MNHNS, CDR2 SASEGT, per germline. V lost 10 bases to trimming and J lost 7 bases; unmatched junction nucleotides: 13. This CDR3 is 14 amino acids long. The CDR3 DNA reads TGTGCCACCAGGTTGGGGACTAGCGACCCGGAGCAGTACTTC. It codes for CATRLGTSDPEQYF.

The V call is TRBV27, the J call TRBJ1-1, with D hard to call. The germline gives CDR1 MNHEY, CDR2 SMNVEV (reference sequence). Between the trimmed V and J ends, which lost 3 bases and 3 bases, there was a span of 11 bases. The CDR3 spans 14 residues. Here the CDR3 reads CASSFLRDDTEAFF. The CDR3 DNA reads TGTGCCAGCAGTTTTCTGAGGGATGACACTGAAGCTTTCTTT.

The chain is built from TRBV5-1 and TRBJ2-1; no clear D. Germline CDR1 SGHRS, CDR2 YFSETQ. The V end was cut by 3 bases, the J end by 0 bases, with 13 bases between. The CDR3 runs to 16 residues. CDR3 sequence: CASSSTSLSSYNEQFF. CDR3 nucleotide sequence: TGCGCCAGCAGCTCGACTTCTCTGAGCTCCTACAATGAGCAGTTCTTC.

This clone was seen just once. CDR3 DNA: TGTGCCAGTCAGACGGGGGCTGGAAACACCATATATTTT. Residues: CASQTGAGNTIYF. The V call is TRBV7-2, the J call TRBJ1-3, with D tentatively TRBD1 (5 bases). Looked up from germline, CDR1 is SGHTA and CDR2 is FQGNSA. Trimming removed 9 bases at V and 2 bases at J, with 11 bases between. The CDR3 is made up of 13 amino acids.

This CDR3 is CAISDPKASSYEQYF. CDR3 nucleotides: TGTGCCATCAGTGACCCTAAAGCGAGCTCCTACGAGCAGTACTTC. The chain has TRBV10-3 and TRBJ2-7; D is undetermined. V was clipped by 3 bases and J by 0 bases, with 12 bases between them. CDR3 length equals 15 residues. The V gene's germline CDR1 is ENHRY and CDR2 SYGVKD.

J is TRBJ2-2 and V is TRBV5-4; 9 bases are a match to TRBD1. There are 16 residues in the CDR3. V lost 1 base, J lost 4 bases, and 5 bases stayed unmatched. Germline lookup yields CDR1 SGHNT and CDR2 YYREEE (reference sequence). The CDR3, as DNA: TGTGCCAGCAGCTTGCCCGTGGGACAGGGCACCGGGGAGCTGTTTTTT. Translation: CASSLPVGQGTGELFF.

This clone occurred once. The chain couples TRBV10-3 to TRBJ1-2, with 10 bases lining up with TRBD1. This CDR3 contains 15 residues. Germline V lookup: CDR1 ENHRY, CDR2 SYGVKD. Losses at the gene ends were 6 bases for V and 1 base for J; bases not matched to a gene: 5. The CDR3 nucleotides are TGTGCCATCAGCCAAGGGACAGGGGATAACTATGGCTACACCTTC. This translates into CAISQGTGDNYGYTF.

This rearrangement joins TRBV2 to TRBJ1-5; 10 bases match TRBD1. The ends lost 8 bases at V and 5 bases at J; junction bases unmatched: 3. Germline V lookup: CDR1 SNHLY, CDR2 FYNNEI. The CDR3 contains 13 residues. Here the CDR3 DNA reads TGTGCCAGCCGGGACAGGGGCGATCAGCCCCAGCATTTT. It encodes CASRDRGDQPQHF.

The chain uses TRBV7-2 and TRBJ1-2; 7 positions agree with TRBD1. V was pared by 1 base and J by 8 bases, with 7 bases of the junction left unmatched. CDR1 and CDR2 from the germline V gene are SGHTA and FQGNSA. The CDR3 totals 14 residues. The CDR3 sequence: CASSLGTGPGGYTF. CDR3 nucleotide sequence: TGTGCCAGCAGCTTAGGGACAGGCCCTGGAGGCTACACCTTC.

A few counts support this clone. This chain links TRBV6-5 with TRBJ1-4; D gene uncertain. The germline CDR1 and CDR2 sequences are MNHEY and SVGAGI. The CDR3 length is 15 residues. Trimming stripped 6 bases from V and 5 bases from J, with 16 bases between. In nucleotides, the CDR3 is TGTGCCAGCAGGAAGGTGACCCCCGGGAATGAAAAACTGTTTTTT. This gives the protein CASRKVTPGNEKLFF.

The V gene is TRBV7-9, the J gene TRBJ1-1; 7 nucleotides align to TRBD1. With V trimmed by 2 bases and J by 10 bases, 7 bases remained unmatched. Germline CDR1 SEHNR, CDR2 FQNEAQ (reference sequence). The CDR3 length is 13 residues. CDR3 residues: CASSLRRRDRAFF. In DNA, the CDR3 is TGTGCCAGCAGCTTAAGGCGCCGGGACAGAGCTTTCTTT.

The V call is TRBV5-4, the J call TRBJ2-7; 10 nucleotides align to TRBD2. The V gene's germline CDR1 is SGHNT and CDR2 YYREEE (reference sequence). The CDR3 has 14 residues. Germline trimming cut 2 bases from V and 6 bases from J; bases unmatched to any gene: 5. The CDR3 protein is CASSLAGGPGEQYF. Here the CDR3 DNA reads TGTGCCAGCAGCTTAGCGGGGGGGCCTGGCGAGCAGTACTTC.

The count of this clone is one. The rearrangement joins TRBV6-5 to TRBJ1-3; D gene ambiguous. CDR3 length equals 16 residues. Trimming pared 3 bases from V and 2 bases from J, leaving 14 bases between. The germline CDR1 and CDR2 sequences are MNHEY and SVGAGI. The CDR3 sequence: CASSYPFWAPGNTIYF. The CDR3 DNA is TGTGCCAGCAGTTATCCATTCTGGGCCCCTGGAAACACCATATATTTT.

The V call is TRBV7-3, the J call TRBJ2-1; 7 bases are a match to TRBD1. Germline V gives CDR1 SGHTA, CDR2 FQGTGA. The CDR3 is 13 amino acids. Trimming at V came to 5 bases and at J to 5 bases, leaving 3 bases not matched to a gene. The CDR3 DNA follows: TGTGCCAGCAGCCGGGACAGAAACAATGAGCAGTTCTTC. Protein sequence: CASSRDRNNEQFF.

The rearrangement links TRBV7-3 to TRBJ1-2; tentatively, D is TRBD1 (5 bases). CDR1 is SGHTA and CDR2 is FQGTGA in the germline V gene. The CDR3 is 13 amino acids. The V and J ends lost 3 bases and 8 bases respectively, with 13 bases between them. CDR3 amino acids: CASSFRQGYGYTF. CDR3 DNA sequence: TGTGCCAGCAGCTTTCGGCAGGGCTACGGCTACACCTTC.

This sequence joins TRBV2 and TRBJ2-7; D is possibly TRBD1 (5 bases). The V end lost 6 bases, the J end lost 2 bases, and 8 bases lay between the germline ends. The CDR3 covers 12 residues. Germline CDR1 SNHLY, CDR2 FYNNEI. The DNA of the CDR3 is TGTGCCAGCAGGACAGTTACCTACGAGCAGTACTTC. Its protein is CASRTVTYEQYF.